The T cell receptor beta chain under discussion was sequenced for a study of blood T cells in healthy people across ages. It was with a sample-barcoded 5' primer and a J-beta primer mix that a second PCR of roughly 7 to 12 cycles was run. Each CDR3 protein gets one entry after TCRdb re-called the 5' RACE reads with MiXCR. The sample lists around 1.5 million distinct CDR3 sequences; 30% to 35% were seen once. This clonotype was seen a few times. Trimming left V 1 base short and J 3 bases short, with 13 bases between. From germline, CDR1 is MNHNS and CDR2 SASEGT. The CDR3 totals 15 residues. This chain joins TRBV6-1 and TRBJ2-7, with a possible D match to TRBD1 (6 bases). The sample comprised blood. The TCR comes from a woman younger than 45 in good health. CDR3 DNA sequence: TGTGCCAGCAGTGAAGGAGGGGGTCCTTTCTACGAGCAGTACTTC. Amino acids: CASSEGGGPFYEQYF.